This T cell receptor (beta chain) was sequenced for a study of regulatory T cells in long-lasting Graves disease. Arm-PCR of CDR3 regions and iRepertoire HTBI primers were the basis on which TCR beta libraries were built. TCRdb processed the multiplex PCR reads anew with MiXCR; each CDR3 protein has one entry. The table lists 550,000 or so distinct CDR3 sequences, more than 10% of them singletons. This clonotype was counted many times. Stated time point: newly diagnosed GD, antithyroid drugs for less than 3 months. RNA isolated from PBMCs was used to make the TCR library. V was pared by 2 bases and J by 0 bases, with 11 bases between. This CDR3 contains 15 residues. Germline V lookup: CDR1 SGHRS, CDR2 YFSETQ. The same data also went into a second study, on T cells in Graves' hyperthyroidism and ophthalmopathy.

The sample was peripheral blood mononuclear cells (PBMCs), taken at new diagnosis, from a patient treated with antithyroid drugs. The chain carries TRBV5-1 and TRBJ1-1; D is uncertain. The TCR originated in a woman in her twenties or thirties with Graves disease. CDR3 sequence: CASSFVNGLNTEAFF. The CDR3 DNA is TGCGCCAGCAGCTTTGTAAATGGCTTGAACACTGAAGCTTTCTTT.